This entry is about one T cell receptor beta chain. The V and J ends lost 5 bases and 1 base respectively, with 14 bases between them. The CDR3 is made up of 14 amino acids. Germline loops: CDR1 GTSNPN, CDR2 SVGIG (reference sequence). The protocol was immunoSEQ multiplex PCR, while the TCRdb copy is restricted to in-frame clones and leaves out a portion. The data hold about 160,000 clones, with over 70% observed a single time. This entry is derived from a study of blood T cell repertoires in COVID-19. At the level of the study: The United States, Italy and Spain supplied acute and convalescent COVID-19 samples. The analysed material was cDNA or gDNA that came from T cells, B-cell-depleted T cells, or PBMCs.

The sequenced sample consisted of PBMCs or T cells enriched from blood (not recorded which). This clonotype was sampled from a woman aged 55-75 years who had recovered from COVID-19. V usage is TRBV30 and J usage is TRBJ2-5; the D gene is possibly TRBD2 (5 bases). The CDR3 loop reads CAWGRQSIQETQYF. DNA for the CDR3: TGTGCCTGGGGGAGACAATCGATCCAAGAGACCCAGTACTTC.